A single sample gave rise to the 27 T cell receptor beta chains below, sequenced in a study of cytomegalovirus exposure and HLA in healthy donors. The protocol was immunoSEQ multiplex PCR, while the TCRdb copy is restricted to in-frame clones and leaves out a portion. The sample lists tens of thousands of clones; less than 96% were seen once. Sequencing was carried out using PBMCs. The receptor source for this set is a man aged 18 to 29 in good health and CMV-seropositive.

The chain is built from TRBV27 and TRBJ2-7; 7 nucleotides line up with TRBD2. The CDR3 loop spans 13 amino acids. With V trimmed by 5 bases and J by 4 bases, 5 bases remained unmatched. Germline values: CDR1 MNHEY, CDR2 SMNVEV (reference sequence). Here the CDR3 DNA reads TGTGCCAGCAGTCGAGACGGGAGGTACGAGCAGTACTTC. Its translation: CASSRDGRYEQYF.

This sequence joins TRBV28 and TRBJ1-2; D is unclear. The CDR3 runs 12 residues. V was cut by 5 bases and J by 4 bases, with 8 bases left in between. Germline CDR1 MDHEN, CDR2 SYDVKM. CDR3 DNA: TGTGCCAGCAGTCCGACGGGCTATGGCTACACCTTC. It translates to CASSPTGYGYTF.

In DNA form, the CDR3 reads TGTGCCAGCACCTCTGGCGGGTACAATGAGCAGTTCTTC. As protein: CASTSGGYNEQFF. The rearrangement joins TRBV7-9 to TRBJ2-1, with a tentative D call TRBD2 (5 bases). V lost 7 bases, J lost 4 bases, and 11 bases lay in between. Germline V gives CDR1 SEHNR, CDR2 FQNEAQ (reference sequence). This CDR3 has 13 amino acids.

This clone was seen a single time. This chain joins TRBV6-6 and TRBJ1-2; D is ambiguous. Germline CDR1 MNHNY, CDR2 SVGAGI (reference sequence). Trimming took 5 bases from V and 1 from J, leaving 11 bases between them. This CDR3 spans 14 amino acids. The CDR3 loop is CASSTTAGNYGYTF. Here the CDR3 DNA reads TGTGCCAGCAGTACCACGGCGGGTAACTATGGCTACACCTTC.

The rearrangement links TRBV5-6 to TRBJ2-7; maybe TRBD2 (5 bases). Germline values: CDR1 SGHDT, CDR2 YYEEEE. The length of the CDR3 is 14 residues. The V end was cut by 5 bases, the J end by 2 bases, with 14 bases between. CDR3 region: CASSLPDFPYEQYF. Written as DNA, the CDR3 is TGTGCCAGCAGTCTCCCGGACTTTCCCTACGAGCAGTACTTC.

The rearrangement joins TRBV18 to TRBJ2-3; tentative D call: TRBD2 (6 bases). The germline gives CDR1 KGHSH, CDR2 LQKENI. This CDR3 region has 16 residues. Deletions cut 1 base from V and 0 bases from J, with 11 bases between. The CDR3 nucleotides read TGTGCCAGCTCACCACGCGGGGCGGGAAGCACAGATACGCAGTATTTT. This sequence encodes CASSPRGAGSTDTQYF.

This chain connects TRBV18 to TRBJ2-5; 11 bases are shared with TRBD2. Unmatched junction bases numbered 4, after V lost 3 bases and J lost 1 base. The length of the CDR3 is 16 residues. The germline CDR1 and CDR2 sequences are KGHSH and LQKENI. Here the CDR3 DNA reads TGTGCCAGCTCACCCCGACTAGCGGGGAGCCAAGAGACCCAGTACTTC. Amino acid sequence: CASSPRLAGSQETQYF.

The chain links TRBV29-1 to TRBJ1-4; tentatively, D is TRBD1 (6 bases). V shed 1 base and J shed 0 bases, with 9 bases lying between them. Per germline, CDR1 SQVTM and CDR2 ANQGSEA. The length of the CDR3 is 15 residues. CDR3 protein: CSVEGTDTTNEKLFF. The DNA for the CDR3 is TGCAGCGTTGAAGGGACAGATACAACTAATGAAAAACTGTTTTTT. Drawing the rest from reference TRBV29-1 and TRBJ1-4, the complete variable domain is SAVISQKPSRDICQRGTSLTIQCQVDSQVTMMFWYRQQPGQSLTLIATANQGSEATYESGFVIDKFPISRPNLTFSTLTVSNMSPEDSSIYLCSVEGTDTTNEKLFFGSGTQLSVL.

This chain uses TRBV29-1 with TRBJ2-5, with D hard to call. The CDR3 totals 14 residues. Trimming took off 3 bases at V and 4 bases at J, with 15 bases between the two ends. Germline V lookup: CDR1 SQVTM, CDR2 ANQGSEA. The CDR3 DNA reads as TGCAGCGTTGATACTTCCGCGGATCGAGAGACCCAGTACTTC. Protein product: CSVDTSADRETQYF.

V gene TRBV7-6 combines with J gene TRBJ2-2, with 10 bases lining up with TRBD2. Trimming removed 3 bases from V and 6 bases from J; junction bases left unmatched: 7. Looked up from germline, CDR1 is SGHVS and CDR2 is FNYEAQ. CDR3 size: 16 residues. Here the CDR3 reads CASSLRLAGDPGELFF. In nucleotides, the CDR3 is TGTGCCAGCAGCTTGAGGCTAGCGGGAGACCCCGGGGAGCTGTTTTTT.

This clone was recorded only once. The rearrangement links TRBV4-1 to TRBJ1-5; no reliable D call. V gave up 0 bases and J gave up 9 bases, with 9 bases separating them. Germline values: CDR1 MGHRA, CDR2 YSYEKL. This CDR3 has 13 residues. The CDR3, as DNA: TGCGCCAGCAGCCAAGAAATTTTCGGGCCCCAGCATTTT. Amino acids: CASSQEIFGPQHF.

The chain couples TRBV15 to TRBJ1-3; tentatively, D is TRBD1 (6 bases). Trimming removed 3 bases from V and 2 bases from J, with 20 bases in between. Germline CDR1 LNHNV, CDR2 YYDKDF (reference sequence). This CDR3 is built from 18 residues. CDR3 sequence reads: CATSSDRAGAKTGNTIYF. CDR3 sequence (DNA): TGTGCCACCAGCAGCGACCGAGCAGGGGCGAAAACTGGAAACACCATATATTTT.

V and J are TRBV2 and TRBJ1-5; 9 positions match TRBD1. V shed 0 bases, J shed 5 bases, and the junction held 8 bases outside the gene matches. Germline loops: CDR1 SNHLY, CDR2 FYNNEI. The CDR3 has 17 amino acids. The CDR3 loop reads CASSEAGYRQGDQPQHF. CDR3 in DNA: TGTGCCAGCAGTGAAGCGGGCTATCGACAGGGGGATCAGCCCCAGCATTTT.

This clone occurred once. The chain is built from TRBV10-3 and TRBJ1-1; possible D gene TRBD1, 6 bases. CDR1 is ENHRY and CDR2 is SYGVKD in the germline V gene. The CDR3 is made up of 12 amino acids. V lost 6 bases and J lost 1, with 6 bases in between. In DNA, the CDR3 is TGTGCCATCAGGGGACAGAACACTGAAGCTTTCTTT. Its protein product is CAIRGQNTEAFF.

The chain combines TRBV10-2 with TRBJ2-1, with 11 positions matching TRBD2. Germline-derived CDR1 and CDR2 are WSHSY and SAAADI. The junction had 13 bases not matched to a gene; V was cut back by 5 bases and J by 7 bases. This CDR3 is built from 17 residues. CDR3 sequence reads: CASSPSPIAGGPNEQFF. The CDR3 DNA follows: TGCGCCAGCAGTCCGTCCCCGATAGCGGGAGGGCCGAATGAGCAGTTCTTC.

V usage is TRBV5-1 and J usage is TRBJ1-1, with 8 bases lining up with TRBD1. Germline lookup yields CDR1 SGHRS and CDR2 YFSETQ. Germline trimming cut 0 bases from V and 5 bases from J; bases unmatched to any gene: 3. The length of the CDR3 is 14 residues. The CDR3 protein is CASSLDRGYTEAFF. In DNA, the CDR3 is TGCGCCAGCAGCTTGGACAGGGGGTATACTGAAGCTTTCTTT.

This chain connects TRBV19 to TRBJ1-5, with D perhaps TRBD1 (5 bases). This CDR3 has 15 residues. Germline CDR1 is LNHDA and CDR2 is SQIVND (reference sequence). V lost 1 base to trimming and J lost 1 base, with 8 bases between them. Here the CDR3 reads CASSIAWTSNQPQHF. The CDR3 bases are TGTGCCAGTAGTATAGCCTGGACAAGCAATCAGCCCCAGCATTTT.

V and J are TRBV5-5 and TRBJ2-5; the D is unclear. The V end was cut by 1 base, the J end by 2 bases, with 9 bases between. This CDR3 has 14 residues. CDR1 and CDR2 (germline): SGHKS, YYEKEE (reference sequence). In nucleotides, the CDR3 is TGTGCCAGCAGCTTGCGTTCGAGTCAAGAGACCCAGTACTTC. It translates to CASSLRSSQETQYF.

This clone was seen only once. The chain carries TRBV5-6 and TRBJ1-1; a possible D gene is TRBD1 (6 bases). Germline V gives CDR1 SGHDT, CDR2 YYEEEE. V dropped 0 bases and J dropped 3 bases, with 9 bases sitting between them. The CDR3 runs to 14 residues. CDR3 bases: TGTGCCAGCAGCTTGGCGGCAGGGGACACTGAAGCTTTCTTT. Translating gives CASSLAAGDTEAFF.

The CDR3: CATSSPRVGGSQPQHF. CDR3 bases: TGTGCCACCAGCTCTCCCAGAGTGGGGGGGTCTCAGCCCCAGCATTTT. V usage is TRBV15 and J usage is TRBJ1-5, with a possible D match to TRBD1 (5 bases). The CDR3 length is 16 residues. V was trimmed by 5 bases and J by 6 bases, leaving 20 bases between them. Per the germline V gene, CDR1 is LNHNV and CDR2 is YYDKDF (reference sequence).

A note on this clone: A read error may produce the germline difference seen at one junction end. V gene TRBV7-7 combines with J gene TRBJ2-5; D possibly corresponds to TRBD2 (5 bases). The CDR3 is 15 amino acids. Germline lookup yields CDR1 SSHAT and CDR2 FNYEAQ (reference sequence). CDR3 in DNA: TGTGCTAGCAGCTTAGCGTGGGCAGCCCAAGAGACCCAGTACTTC. Translating it yields CASSLAWAAQETQYF.

V usage is TRBV13 and J usage is TRBJ1-2; D is ambiguous. Deletions cut 0 bases from V and 3 bases from J, with 5 bases between. The CDR3 totals 13 residues. Germline V lookup: CDR1 PRHDT, CDR2 FYEKMQ (reference sequence). The CDR3 sequence is CASSLGSDYGYTF. As DNA, the CDR3 is TGTGCCAGCAGCTTAGGGTCAGACTATGGCTACACCTTC.

The chain links TRBV2 to TRBJ2-7, with no clear D. The germline V and J ends were trimmed by 7 bases and 2 bases, with 9 bases remaining between them. This CDR3 spans 12 amino acids. Germline CDR1 SNHLY, CDR2 FYNNEI. CDR3: CASTDGPYEQYF. The CDR3, as DNA: TGTGCCAGCACTGACGGTCCCTACGAGCAGTACTTC.

The chain combines TRBV10-2 with TRBJ2-1, with TRBD1 as a possible D gene (6 bases). CDR3 length equals 19 residues. V lost 0 bases to trimming and J lost 5 bases, with 23 bases between them. CDR1 is WSHSY and CDR2 is SAAADI in the germline V gene. In DNA form, the CDR3 reads TGCGCCAGCAGTGAGTCGCAGGGGATCGGGGAATGGGGGAACAATGAGCAGTTCTTC. Residues: CASSESQGIGEWGNNEQFF.

The rearrangement links TRBV29-1 to TRBJ1-1; 7 bases are a match to TRBD1. V trimming: 6 bases; J trimming: 0 bases; junction bases outside the gene matches: 7. The CDR3 totals 14 residues. CDR1 is SQVTM, CDR2 ANQGSEA, per germline. Here the CDR3 DNA reads TGCAGCGTCCACGGGCAGGGGGTGAACACTGAAGCTTTCTTT. It encodes CSVHGQGVNTEAFF.

The chain recombines TRBV4-2 with TRBJ1-2; D is undetermined. Germline V CDR1 and CDR2: LGHNA, YNFKEQ. The CDR3 is made up of 15 amino acids. V lost 1 base to trimming and J lost 3 bases, with 12 bases between them. The CDR3 DNA follows: TGTGCCAGCAGCCAAGCTCGGGGTAAAGACTATGGCTACACCTTC. As protein: CASSQARGKDYGYTF.

The chain combines TRBV5-4 with TRBJ1-4; the match to TRBD1 covers 7 bases. The germline V gene has CDR1 SGHNT and CDR2 YYREEE (reference sequence). The trim removed 4 bases at V and 8 bases at J, leaving 8 bases unmatched. The length of the CDR3 is 14 residues. CDR3 sequence: CASSDDRVEEKLFF. In DNA, the CDR3 is TGTGCCAGCAGCGATGACAGGGTGGAGGAAAAACTGTTTTTT. Full variable domain (rest looked up from reference TRBV5-4 and TRBJ1-4): ETGVTQSPTHLIKTRGQQVTLRCSSQSGHNTVSWYQQALGQGPQFIFQYYREEENGRGNFPPRFSGLQFPNYSSELNVNALELDDSALYLCASSDDRVEEKLFFGSGTQLSVL.